The entry below gives a single T cell receptor (beta chain) sequence along with its context. Its antigen is currently not known. No clone much larger than this one lies a single base away; base qualities are absent. The data stem from a study of blood T cell repertoires in COVID-19 (dated by TCRdb to the early 2020s). Concerning the study at large: Samples covering the acute and convalescent phases of COVID-19 were provided by collaborators in the United States, Italy and Spain. The material from the prospective study consisted of cDNA or gDNA derived from T cells, B-cell-depleted T cells, or PBMCs. Deeply sampled blood TCRbeta repertoires from subjects exposed to, actively infected with, or recovered from COVID-19 were included in the dataset. A freely available public database, intended as a resource for researchers studying the immune response to SARS-CoV-2, is where the repertoires were released. Samples came from the ongoing ImmuneRACE study (first 160 participants) plus 1,254 subjects from 6 global collaborators. Nearly every sample came with metadata listing a de-identified subject ID, COVID-19 status, age in years and sex. HLA class I and class II types, where available, came from metadata supplied by the sample provider rather than from assay-based typing.

Beyond this particular receptor, the publication reports: The quantity of clinical and demographic metadata differed by source and by participant and was supplied without curation.

TCRbeta CDR3 regions were amplified from genomic DNA by means of the immunoSEQ Assay, a bias-controlled multiplex PCR. As for the original processing: Nucleated cell counts per sample were estimated from amplification of reference gene primers within the assay. To quantify the absolute abundance of each unique TCRbeta CDR3 rearrangement, sequence reads were collapsed and filtered. For each sample, productive Simpson clonality was calculated as the square root of Simpson's diversity index across productive rearrangements. The table comes from immuneACCESS by way of TCRdb, which keeps in-frame sequences with V and J called. Part of the clones is missing from these tables; in studies checked, under half for an unresolved V gene and the rest for unknown reasons. Clone size and the V and J calls come from that table; the DNA yielded D and trimming. The sample includes 250,000 to 300,000 clones, with roughly nine tenths observed a single time. Under 2.5% of the sample is taken by the ten largest.

Participants in the prospective study were enrolled through a virtual design, were aged roughly 18 to 100 years, and lived in some 24 United States geographic areas. To assign participants to cohorts, the prospective study relied on clinical history that participants themselves reported in a screening survey and a study questionnaire. Recovered participants in ImmuneRACE Cohort 3 were defined as having two consecutive negative NP/OP PCR tests, clearance from a healthcare professional, or resolution of symptoms. Each participant in the prospective study had whole blood, serum and a nasopharyngeal or oropharyngeal swab collected by mobile phlebotomists. Additional blood draws and questionnaires over an approximately 2-month period could optionally be provided by prospective study participants. Blood samples from the prospective study were shipped frozen or at room temperature prior to DNA extraction.

From its cysteine to its phenylalanine, the CDR3 spans 11 amino acids. CDR3 DNA only is kept here, 33 bases in frame from base 1. From the germline V gene (reference sequence), CDR1 is PRHDT and CDR2 is FYEKMQ. Cut back by 5 bases and 8 bases, the V and J ends lie 9 bases apart. Specimen: PBMCs or T cells enriched from blood (not recorded which). In this chain, TRBV13 is recombined with TRBJ1-2; the D gene cannot be resolved reliably. The receptor comes from an older woman who had recovered from COVID-19. The DNA reads as follows: TGTGCCAGCAGCGGAGGGCCAGGCTACACCTTC. Protein translation: CASSGGPGYTF.